This is a list of T cell receptor beta chains from one sample in a study of CD8 T cells in ankylosing spondylitis. MiXCR was run by TCRdb on the 5' RACE reads, yielding one entry per CDR3 protein. The repertoire holds about 130,000 distinct CDR3 sequences, over 15% seen once, with approximately 30% in the top ten. Material for sequencing was blood, either unsorted or a sorted T cell fraction (not recorded which). All receptors derive from a male donor with ankylosing spondylitis. Each CDR3 is given with its conserved first and last residue. Each record gives: V gene, J gene, clone size, D gene, CDR3 protein, CDR3 DNA. D genes are given only for firm matches. The size entry is marked missing in some rows and otherwise reads once, few, many or a size class.

>TRBV11-2|TRBJ2-3|few|TRBD2
CASSPNHLAGQNTDTQYF
TGTGCCAGCAGCCCGAACCATCTAGCGGGACAAAACACAGATACGCAGTATTTT
>TRBV7-9|TRBJ1-1|many|.
CASSQVGGAGNTEAFF
TGTGCCAGCAGTCAAGTTGGGGGTGCGGGGAACACTGAAGCTTTCTTT
>TRBV6-5|TRBJ2-7|.|.
CASSYPGLESYEQYF
TGTGCCAGCAGTTACCCTGGACTGGAGTCCTACGAGCAGTACTTC
>TRBV20-1|TRBJ2-1|.|.
CSARGRTRLSDEQFF
TGCAGTGCTAGGGGGCGGACCCGATTATCCGATGAGCAGTTCTTC
>TRBV29-1|TRBJ2-1|.|.
CSVDRSPFRNEQFF
TGCAGCGTCGACCGATCCCCCTTTAGGAATGAGCAGTTCTTC
>TRBV30|TRBJ1-1|few|.
CAWSAQDEAFF
TGTGCCTGGAGTGCCCAGGATGAAGCTTTCTTT
>TRBV12-3/TRBV12-4|TRBJ2-7|.|TRBD2
CASSWLAGGPSYEQYF
TGTGCCAGCAGTTGGCTAGCGGGAGGGCCGAGTTACGAGCAGTACTTC
>TRBV13|TRBJ2-1|few|.
CASSPPLSGSYNEQFF
TGTGCCAGCAGCCCCCCCCTGAGCGGCTCCTACAATGAGCAGTTCTTC
>TRBV9|TRBJ2-7|many|TRBD2
CASSPTSGRYEQYF
TGTGCCAGCAGCCCGACTAGCGGGAGATACGAGCAGTACTTC
>TRBV28|TRBJ1-5|.|.
CASSLWDSAQPQHF
TGTGCCAGCAGTTTATGGGACAGTGCTCAGCCCCAGCATTTT
>TRBV4-2|TRBJ2-7|.|TRBD1
CASSLGTGISYEQYF
TGTGCCAGCAGCCTGGGGACAGGGATCTCCTACGAGCAGTACTTC
>TRBV29-1|TRBJ1-2|.|.
CSVTPIGEPGYGYTF
TGCAGCGTAACGCCAATAGGAGAACCAGGCTATGGCTACACCTTC
>TRBV7-9|TRBJ2-1|few|.
CASSPQGVGNEQFF
TGTGCCAGCAGTCCCCAGGGAGTGGGCAATGAGCAGTTCTTC
>TRBV9|TRBJ1-6|.|.
CASRNGGSPLHF
TGTGCCAGCAGGAACGGGGGCTCACCCCTCCACTTT
>TRBV27|TRBJ2-7|.|.
CASSWTEAYEQYF
TGTGCCAGCAGTTGGACGGAAGCCTACGAGCAGTACTTC
>TRBV29-1|TRBJ2-7|many|.
CSVGLWGERGEQYF
TGCAGCGTTGGATTGTGGGGGGAACGAGGCGAGCAGTACTTC
>TRBV7-6|TRBJ2-7|.|.
CASSQGAGYSYEQYF
TGTGCCAGCAGTCAGGGAGCAGGGTACTCCTACGAGCAGTACTTC
>TRBV7-9|TRBJ1-4|few|.
CASSSGATNEKLFF
TGTGCCAGCAGCTCCGGAGCAACTAATGAAAAACTGTTTTTT
>TRBV27|TRBJ2-7|few|.
CASSLYPDAYEQYF
TGTGCCAGCAGTTTATATCCAGACGCCTACGAGCAGTACTTC
>TRBV7-9|TRBJ2-1|.|.
CASSLASWGRLDNEQFF
TGTGCCAGCAGCTTAGCATCCTGGGGTCGGTTGGACAATGAGCAGTTCTTC